One and the same sample provided the 13 T cell receptor beta chains below, sequenced in a study of T cells in Graves' hyperthyroidism and ophthalmopathy. The CDR3 regions of TCR beta were amplified from RNA transcripts. With the HTBI primer set, the TCR CDR3 went through a first round of RT-PCR. TCRdb itself ran the multiplex PCR reads through MiXCR, one entry per CDR3 protein. Of around 370,000 distinct CDR3 sequences in the sample, 18% were seen once. Input material: blood. These receptor sequences come from a man younger than 35 with Graves' ophthalmopathy.

A few counts support this clonotype. The rearrangement links TRBV10-2 to TRBJ2-3; D is tentatively TRBD1 or TRBD2 (5 bases each). Trimming shortened V by 3 bases and J by 0 bases, and 7 bases separated the two germline ends. CDR1 is WSHSY and CDR2 is SAAADI in the germline V gene. The CDR3 sequence is 14 residues long. The CDR3 bases are TGCGCCAGCAGTGACTGGGGGAGCACAGATACGCAGTATTTT. This encodes CASSDWGSTDTQYF.

This clonotype has only a few counts. The chain joins TRBV4-1 to TRBJ2-4; D unclear. The germline V gene has CDR1 MGHRA and CDR2 YSYEKL. With 1 base removed from V and 6 bases from J, the gap between germline ends came to 16 bases. The CDR3 is 16 residues long. The CDR3: CASSQALTLGLNIQYF. Written as DNA, the CDR3 is TGCGCCAGCAGCCAAGCCCTGACTCTCGGGTTAAACATTCAGTACTTC.

The rearrangement joins TRBV20-1 to TRBJ2-7; maybe TRBD1 (5 bases). Looked up from germline, CDR1 is DFQATT and CDR2 is SNEGSKA (reference sequence). This CDR3 is built from 12 residues. Deletions cut 8 bases from V and 5 bases from J, with 16 bases between. CDR3 DNA: TGCAGTACTCGGACACCTGGGGACGAGCAGTACTTC. This codes for CSTRTPGDEQYF.

This sequence joins TRBV5-6 and TRBJ1-2; no clear D. Germline CDR1 is SGHDT and CDR2 is YYEEEE. The V gene lost 0 bases and the J gene lost 2 bases, with 11 bases spanning the gap. The CDR3 contains 15 residues. The CDR3 DNA is TGTGCCAGCAGCTTGGTTCGAGGCCCCAACTATGGCTACACCTTC. Residues: CASSLVRGPNYGYTF.

This clonotype was recorded once. The rearrangement links TRBV6-5 to TRBJ2-2; TRBD2 might be the D (6 bases). The CDR3 contains 16 residues. The V end lost 0 bases, the J end lost 3 bases, and 11 bases lay between the germline ends. Per the germline V gene, CDR1 is MNHEY and CDR2 is SVGAGI. The CDR3 loop is CASSYSLWRDTGELFF. DNA of the CDR3: TGTGCCAGCAGTTACTCCCTCTGGAGGGACACCGGGGAGCTGTTTTTT.

This clonotype was seen many times. The chain carries TRBV12-3 or TRBV12-4 and TRBJ2-5; D possibly corresponds to TRBD1 (7 bases). The CDR3 runs to 13 residues. V shed 8 bases and J shed 8 bases, with 18 bases lying between them. The DNA for the CDR3 is TGTGCCAGCTCGACAGGGACTTCTTCAACCCAGTACTTC. Protein sequence: CASSTGTSSTQYF.

This clonotype has only a few counts. The J gene is TRBJ2-1, the V gene TRBV24-1; 13 positions agree with TRBD2. CDR1 and CDR2 from the germline V gene are KGHDR and SFDVKD. The V segment lost 3 bases and the J segment 4 bases; nucleotides outside the gene matches: 5. The CDR3 consists of 17 residues. The CDR3 spells CATSDPGLAGPYNEQFF. CDR3 bases: TGTGCCACCAGTGATCCGGGACTAGCGGGACCATACAATGAGCAGTTCTTC.

In this sample, this clonotype turned up a few times. The chain combines TRBV2 with TRBJ1-4, with unresolved D. CDR3 length: 12 amino acids. Germline assignment: CDR1 SNHLY and CDR2 FYNNEI. Trimming removed 7 bases from V and 8 bases from J, with 11 bases in between. The CDR3 reads CASKYSPEKLFF. In nucleotides, the CDR3 is TGTGCCAGCAAGTACTCCCCGGAAAAACTGTTTTTT. Using reference TRBV2 and TRBJ1-4 for the parts outside the CDR3, the full variable domain is EPEVTQTPSHQVTQMGQEVILRCVPISNHLYFYWYRQILGQKVEFLVSFYNNEISEKSEIFDDQFSVERPDGSNFTLKIRSTKLEDSAMYFCASKYSPEKLFFGSGTQLSVL.

For this clonotype: An end of the junction does not agree with germline; a read error may underlie this. The chain carries TRBV12-3 or TRBV12-4 and TRBJ2-2; possibly TRBD2 for D (5 bases). The CDR3 is 12 amino acids. CDR3 in DNA: TGTGCCAGCAGTTCCCCAGCCGGGGAGCTGCTTTTT. Residues: CASSSPAGELLF.

The chain uses TRBV19 and TRBJ1-1, with TRBD1 identical over 7 bases. Germline CDR1 is LNHDA and CDR2 is SQIVND (reference sequence). With V trimmed by 1 base and J by 1 base, 9 bases remained unmatched. This CDR3 region has 17 residues. The DNA for the CDR3 is TGTGCCAGTAGTATAGCTGGGACAGTACTTCCGAACACTGAAGCTTTCTTT. Translation gives CASSIAGTVLPNTEAFF.

Only a few counts were recorded for this clonotype. The V gene is TRBV11-2, the J gene TRBJ2-7; TRBD2 might be the D (6 bases). CDR1 and CDR2 from the germline V gene are SGHAT and FQNNGV. The V and J ends lost 3 bases and 3 bases respectively, with 12 bases between them. This CDR3 has 14 residues. This CDR3 is CASSFGGPHYEQYF. CDR3 DNA: TGTGCCAGCAGCTTCGGGGGACCCCACTACGAGCAGTACTTC. The whole variable domain, filled in from reference TRBV11-2 and TRBJ2-7, reads EAGVAQSPRYKIIEKRQSVAFWCNPISGHATLYWYQQILGQGPKLLIQFQNNGVVDDSQLPKDRFSAERLKGVDSTLKIQPAKLEDSAVYLCASSFGGPHYEQYFGPGTRLTVT.

This clonotype was detected many times. J is TRBJ1-5 and V is TRBV20-1; a weak D match, TRBD1 (5 bases). V lost 6 bases to trimming and J lost 1 base, with 13 bases between them. This CDR3 is built from 14 residues. Per the germline V gene, CDR1 is DFQATT and CDR2 is SNEGSKA (reference sequence). The CDR3 here is CSAKRGGSNQPQHF. Written as DNA, the CDR3 is TGCAGTGCGAAAAGGGGCGGGAGCAATCAGCCCCAGCATTTT.

The gene calls are TRBV12-3 or TRBV12-4 and TRBJ2-3, with unresolved D. V lost 6 bases to trimming and J lost 8 bases, with 12 bases between them. The CDR3 has 12 amino acids. In DNA, the CDR3 is TGTGCCAGCAGGACCACAGCCGGTACGCAGTATTTT. Translated: CASRTTAGTQYF.